This entry lists 30 T cell receptor beta chains sequenced from one sample in a study of diagnostic markers for celiac disease. TCRdb reprocessed the reads and keeps a single row for each CDR3 protein, giving no DNA. The sample has approximately 3,500 distinct CDR3 sequences. The sample was either unsorted cells or a sorted T cell fraction (not recorded which). The origin of the receptors is a human donor. This table probably holds off-target reads from a library built for another chain.

In terms of frequency, this clonotype is medium-sized. The V call is TRBV7-2, the J call TRBJ2-7. The V gene's germline CDR1 is SGHTA and CDR2 FQGNSA. The CDR3 is 15 residues long. CDR3 amino acids: CASSLAGLQSYEQYF.

The chain has TRBV4-2 and TRBJ1-3; TCRdb lists TRBD1, though no DNA is available to test this call. Germline CDR1 reads LGHNA; CDR2 reads YNFKEQ. This CDR3 spans 17 amino acids. Here the CDR3 reads CASSQEGPRTSGNTIYF.

This clonotype registers hyperexpanded by frequency. This sequence joins TRBV5-1 and TRBJ2-7; the TRBD1 assignment by TCRdb is unverifiable without DNA. Looked up from germline, CDR1 is SGHRS and CDR2 is YFSETQ. This CDR3 has 12 residues. This CDR3 reads CASRGDSYEQYF.

This clonotype counts as medium-sized by frequency. This sequence joins TRBV3-1 and TRBJ1-1; as DNA is missing, the TRBD1 call by TCRdb cannot be tested. Per germline, CDR1 LGHDT and CDR2 YNNKEL (reference sequence). The CDR3 length is 15 residues. The CDR3 region is CASSQFGALNTEAFF.

In terms of frequency, this clonotype is medium-sized. The genes are TRBV7-2 and TRBJ2-2; TCRdb indicates TRBD1, and absent DNA this call remains unverified. From germline, CDR1 is SGHTA and CDR2 FQGNSA. The CDR3 has 14 amino acids. CDR3 in amino acids: CAIQDRGNTGELFF.

Its frequency marks this clonotype as medium-sized (0.01 to 0.1%). The V call is TRBV7-2, the J call TRBJ2-2. The CDR3 extends over 17 amino acids. Germline CDR1 SGHTA, CDR2 FQGNSA. The CDR3 region is CASSSDIAGPERGELFF. Using reference TRBV7-2 and TRBJ2-2 for the parts outside the CDR3, the full variable domain is GAGVSQSPSNKVTEKGKDVELRCDPISGHTALYWYRQSLGQGLEFLIYFQGNSAPDKSGLPSDRFSAERTGGSVSTLTIQRTQQEDSAVYLCASSSDIAGPERGELFFGEGSRLTVL.

Measured by frequency, this clonotype is medium-sized (0.01 to 0.1%). The chain uses TRBV5-1 and TRBJ2-7; TCRdb selects TRBD1, and the lack of DNA leaves this call unchecked. CDR3 length: 13 amino acids. Per the germline V gene, CDR1 is SGHRS and CDR2 is YFSETQ. This CDR3 is CASSSKTDLEQYF.

Judged by frequency, this clonotype is medium-sized. The V call is TRBV20-1, the J call TRBJ2-5; TCRdb designates TRBD1, a call that cannot be tested without DNA. Germline CDR1 DFQATT, CDR2 SNEGSKA (reference sequence). CDR3 length equals 12 residues. Here the CDR3 reads CSASRQEETQYF.

The chain employs TRBV2 and TRBJ1-5. This CDR3 has 15 amino acids. Germline CDR1 is SNHLY and CDR2 is FYNNEI. The chain's CDR3 is CASRAGFTSNQPQHF.

This sequence joins TRBV20-1 and TRBJ2-3. Germline loops: CDR1 DFQATT, CDR2 SNEGSKA (reference sequence). CDR3 size: 12 residues. The chain's CDR3 is CSARDRIRAQYF.

This clonotype ranks as medium-sized in terms of frequency. The V call is TRBV6-2 or TRBV6-3, the J call TRBJ1-1. From germline, CDR1 is MNHEY and CDR2 SVGEGT. This CDR3 is built from 17 residues. CDR3 region: CASSYSRTASWNTEAFF.

This clonotype is classed as medium-sized by frequency. The CDR3 loop reads CSAMRSLGNSEAFF. J is TRBJ1-1 and V is TRBV29-1. CDR3 size: 14 residues. Germline loops: CDR1 SQVTM, CDR2 ANQGSEA. Combining the CDR3 with reference TRBV29-1 and TRBJ1-1 gives the whole variable domain SAVISQKPSRDICQRGTSLTIQCQVDSQVTMMFWYRQQPGQSLTLIATANQGSEATYESGFVIDKFPISRPNLTFSTLTVSNMSPEDSSIYLCSAMRSLGNSEAFFGQGTRLTVV.

This clonotype is called medium-sized (0.01 to 0.1%) based on its frequency. The chain couples TRBV7-2 to TRBJ1-4. This CDR3 is built from 13 residues. Looked up from germline, CDR1 is SGHTA and CDR2 is FQGNSA. The chain's CDR3 is CASSLRANEKLFF.

V gene TRBV7-2 combines with J gene TRBJ2-3. Germline CDR1 reads SGHTA; CDR2 reads FQGNSA. The CDR3 has 13 residues. CDR3 region: CASSRAVRDTQYF.

The genes are TRBV5-1 and TRBJ2-1; the TCRdb call, TRBD2, lacks DNA for checking. The CDR3 runs 16 residues. CDR1 is SGHRS, CDR2 YFSETQ, per germline. CDR3 loop: CASSAGLAGAYNEQFF.

The V gene is TRBV15, the J gene TRBJ2-5. The CDR3 is 15 residues long. Germline V gives CDR1 LNHNV, CDR2 YYDKDF (reference sequence). The CDR3 loop is CATSRDLDSQETQYF. Variable domain in full (rest from reference TRBV15 and TRBJ2-5): DAMVIQNPRYQVTQFGKPVTLSCSQTLNHNVMYWYQQKSSQAPKLLFHYYDKDFNNEADTPDNFQSRRPNTSFCFLDIRSPGLGDTAMYLCATSRDLDSQETQYFGPGTRLLVL.

This clonotype registers large by frequency. The chain couples TRBV20-1 to TRBJ2-7. The germline V gene encodes CDR1 DFQATT and CDR2 SNEGSKA (reference sequence). This CDR3 spans 12 amino acids. CDR3 sequence: CSARGSPYEQYF.

The V gene is TRBV4-2, the J gene TRBJ1-1; TCRdb lists TRBD1, though no DNA is available to test this call. The CDR3 consists of 14 residues. The germline CDR1 and CDR2 sequences are LGHNA and YNFKEQ. The CDR3 reads CASSQEGQNTEAFF.

By frequency, this clonotype registers medium-sized. The genes are TRBV5-1 and TRBJ1-1; the D call from TCRdb, TRBD1, cannot be confirmed without DNA. Germline V gives CDR1 SGHRS, CDR2 YFSETQ. This CDR3 spans 13 amino acids. The CDR3 is CASSTDRPTEAFF.

By frequency, this clonotype is medium-sized. This chain connects TRBV7-2 to TRBJ2-2; TCRdb's assignment of TRBD2 cannot be checked, as there is no DNA. The CDR3 is made up of 13 amino acids. CDR1 and CDR2 (germline): SGHTA, FQGNSA. The CDR3 loop reads CASNLVTPGELFF.

The J gene is TRBJ2-7, the V gene TRBV5-1; TCRdb picks TRBD2, but there is no DNA to check that call. Germline CDR1 reads SGHRS; CDR2 reads YFSETQ. This CDR3 comprises 13 residues. The CDR3 reads CASTRDSLGEQYF.

The genes are TRBV28 and TRBJ1-5. Germline lookup yields CDR1 MDHEN and CDR2 SYDVKM. The CDR3 is 12 residues long. The CDR3: CSGGGGMQPQHF.

This clonotype shows up as medium-sized (0.01 to 0.1%) by frequency. The CDR3 reads CASSLAGPWAETQYF. The chain uses TRBV5-1 and TRBJ2-5; TCRdb designates TRBD2, a call that cannot be tested without DNA. Germline CDR1 reads SGHRS; CDR2 reads YFSETQ. This CDR3 is 15 amino acids long. The variable domain in full, completed from reference TRBV5-1 and TRBJ2-5, reads KAGVTQTPRYLIKTRGQQVTLSCSPISGHRSVSWYQQTPGQGLQFLFEYFSETQRNKGNFPGRFSGRQFSNSRSEMNVSTLELGDSALYLCASSLAGPWAETQYFGPGTRLLVL.

This clonotype ranks as medium-sized (0.01 to 0.1%) in terms of frequency. CDR3 sequence reads: CASSREVSDEQYF. The chain employs TRBV4-2 and TRBJ2-7. Germline-derived CDR1 and CDR2 are LGHNA and YNFKEQ. This CDR3 is 13 amino acids long.

This rearrangement joins TRBV15 to TRBJ1-1. The CDR3 consists of 12 residues. Germline assignment: CDR1 LNHNV and CDR2 YYDKDF (reference sequence). CDR3 region: CATSRGGTEAFF.

V usage is TRBV20-1 and J usage is TRBJ1-1; as DNA is missing, the TRBD1 call by TCRdb cannot be tested. This CDR3 has 15 residues. Per the germline V gene, CDR1 is DFQATT and CDR2 is SNEGSKA (reference sequence). CDR3 sequence reads: CSATRAGGGDTEAFF.

This clonotype counts as medium-sized by frequency. V usage is TRBV7-2 and J usage is TRBJ2-5; the TCRdb call, TRBD2, lacks DNA for checking. Germline loops: CDR1 SGHTA, CDR2 FQGNSA. This CDR3 has 15 amino acids. The CDR3 region is CASSRLAGGLETQYF.

J is TRBJ2-2 and V is TRBV28; absent DNA, TCRdb's TRBD1 call cannot be checked. The CDR3 sequence is 14 residues long. CDR1 is MDHEN, CDR2 SYDVKM, per germline. CDR3 loop: CASSSPGETGELFF.

This clonotype ranks as large in terms of frequency. This chain links TRBV7-2 with TRBJ2-1; TCRdb lists TRBD2, though no DNA is available to test this call. The CDR3 extends over 15 amino acids. Per the germline V gene, CDR1 is SGHTA and CDR2 is FQGNSA. This CDR3 reads CASSRGLAGGNEQFF.

V usage is TRBV5-1 and J usage is TRBJ1-1. Germline V gene sequence: CDR1 SGHRS, CDR2 YFSETQ. This CDR3 spans 14 amino acids. The CDR3 protein is CASSYHGRNTEAFF. Full variable domain (missing parts from reference TRBV5-1 and TRBJ1-1): KAGVTQTPRYLIKTRGQQVTLSCSPISGHRSVSWYQQTPGQGLQFLFEYFSETQRNKGNFPGRFSGRQFSNSRSEMNVSTLELGDSALYLCASSYHGRNTEAFFGQGTRLTVV.